This is a list of T cell receptor beta chains from one sample in a study of blood T cell repertoires in COVID-19. Here immunoSEQ multiplex PCR was the method, and the copy in TCRdb shows in-frame clones only, minus some. The top ten hold 0.6% of the sample, which has around 450,000 clones, about 92% seen once. The sample taken for sequencing was PBMCs or T cells enriched from blood (not recorded which). All receptors come from a man younger than 35 who had recovered from COVID-19. CDR3s include the opening cysteine and the closing phenylalanine or tryptophan. The D gene is left open where the match is weak. The size of a clone is reported for some rows only, either as once, few or many, or as a class for expanded clones.

clone size	J gene	V gene	D gene	CDR3 protein	CDR3 DNA
.	TRBJ1-5	TRBV19	.	CASSTGTASGYSNQPQHF	TGTGCCAGTAGTACCGGGACGGCGAGCGGGTATAGCAATCAGCCCCAGCATTTT
once	TRBJ2-1	TRBV19	.	CASNDPGLNEQFF	TGTGCCAGTAACGATCCCGGACTCAATGAGCAGTTCTTC
few	TRBJ1-2	TRBV9	TRBD1	CASSAPGQLYGYTF	TGTGCCAGCAGCGCCCCGGGACAGCTCTATGGCTACACCTTC
.	TRBJ2-5	TRBV19	TRBD2	CASSPGLAGGETQYF	TGTGCCAGTAGTCCAGGACTAGCGGGGGGGGAGACCCAGTACTTC
.	TRBJ1-5	TRBV28	TRBD1	CASSSRTGSNSNQPQHF	TGTGCCAGCAGCTCCCGGACAGGCTCTAATAGCAATCAGCCCCAGCATTTT
.	TRBJ2-3	TRBV28	.	CASSLLKDTQYF	TGTGCCAGCAGTTTATTAAAAGATACGCAGTATTTT
.	TRBJ1-1	TRBV6-5	.	CASSSQGLNTEAFF	TGTGCCAGCAGTTCACAGGGACTAAACACTGAAGCTTTCTTT
.	TRBJ1-1	TRBV7-8	.	CASSLGGGRYAGGTEAFF	TGTGCCAGCAGCTTAGGAGGAGGACGGTACGCGGGGGGTACTGAAGCTTTCTTT
.	TRBJ2-4	TRBV19	.	CASSIGLGPAKNIQYF	TGTGCCAGTAGTATAGGTTTGGGCCCAGCCAAAAACATTCAGTACTTC
.	TRBJ1-6	TRBV2	TRBD1	CASSTGVNSPLHF	TGTGCCAGCAGTACAGGGGTGAATTCACCCCTCCACTTT
.	TRBJ2-7	TRBV4-1	.	CASSPPQGREQYF	TGCGCCAGCAGCCCACCCCAGGGGCGCGAGCAGTACTTC
.	TRBJ1-3	TRBV9	.	CASSVATVNTIYF	TGTGCCAGCAGCGTAGCTACAGTGAACACCATATATTTT
.	TRBJ1-1	TRBV7-8	.	CASSLPGWNTEAFF	TGTGCCAGCAGCTTACCGGGGTGGAACACTGAAGCTTTCTTT
.	TRBJ2-1	TRBV6-1	.	CASSGLEASSYNEQFF	TGTGCCAGCAGTGGACTAGAGGCCAGCTCCTACAATGAGCAGTTCTTC
.	TRBJ1-2	TRBV5-6	.	CASSLRSRAYTF	TGTGCCAGCAGCTTGAGGTCGAGGGCCTACACCTTC
.	TRBJ1-2	TRBV4-1	TRBD1	CASSQERGDSFTNYGYTF	TGCGCCAGCAGCCAAGAGAGGGGGGACAGTTTCACTAACTATGGCTACACCTTC
.	TRBJ2-1	TRBV5-1	TRBD1	CASSFTGASYNEQFF	TGCGCCAGCAGCTTTACAGGGGCCTCCTACAATGAGCAGTTCTTC
.	TRBJ1-5	TRBV27	.	CASSLTGSDQPQHF	TGTGCCAGCAGTTTAACCGGGTCCGATCAGCCCCAGCATTTT
few	TRBJ1-6	TRBV11-2	.	CASSLDVSYNSPLHF	TGTGCCAGCAGCTTAGATGTCAGCTATAATTCACCCCTCCACTTT
.	TRBJ1-3	TRBV5-1	.	CASSLEGLISGNTIYF	TGCGCCAGCAGCCTGGAAGGACTCATCTCTGGAAACACCATATATTTT
.	TRBJ2-3	TRBV7-2	TRBD2	CASSPRTSSSDTQYF	TGTGCCAGCAGCCCCCGGACTAGCTCATCCGATACGCAGTATTTT
.	TRBJ1-1	TRBV11-1	.	CASGAFGGRVNSEAFF	TGTGCCAGCGGAGCTTTCGGGGGGCGCGTTAACTCTGAAGCTTTCTTT
.	TRBJ1-2	TRBV7-2	.	CASSLREDYGYTF	TGTGCCAGCAGCCTCAGGGAGGACTATGGCTACACCTTC
.	TRBJ1-2	TRBV19	.	CASSRGLSNYGYTF	TGTGCCAGTAGTAGGGGACTGTCTAACTATGGCTACACCTTC
.	TRBJ1-2	TRBV28	.	CASSSRQTYGYTF	TGTGCCAGCAGCTCTAGACAGACTTATGGCTACACCTTC
once	TRBJ1-3	TRBV24-1	.	CATSDPRDKGNTIYF	TGTGCCACCAGTGACCCGAGGGACAAGGGAAACACCATATATTTT
.	TRBJ1-5	TRBV7-8	TRBD1	CASSLWPGGNQPQHF	TGTGCCAGCAGCTTATGGCCAGGGGGAAATCAGCCCCAGCATTTT
.	TRBJ1-1	TRBV11-2	TRBD1	CASSFPDRGANTEAFF	TGTGCCAGCAGCTTCCCGGACAGGGGCGCGAACACTGAAGCTTTCTTT
.	TRBJ2-2	TRBV3-1/TRBV3-2	.	CASSQIQGELFF	TGTGCCAGCAGCCAGATACAGGGGGAGCTGTTTTTT
.	TRBJ1-2	TRBV3-1/TRBV3-2	.	CASSQGGGGTLYGYTF	TGTGCCAGCAGCCAAGGGGGCGGAGGGACGCTCTATGGCTACACCTTC
.	TRBJ1-5	TRBV2	.	CASNNRLAESNQPQHF	TGTGCCAGCAATAACAGGCTGGCCGAGAGCAATCAGCCCCAGCATTTT
.	TRBJ1-2	TRBV11-2	.	CASSLSGRGYGYTF	TGTGCCAGCAGCTTATCGGGGAGAGGCTATGGCTACACCTTC
.	TRBJ1-3	TRBV7-9	TRBD1	CASSLRGQSSGNTIYF	TGTGCCAGCAGCTTAAGGGGACAGAGCTCTGGAAACACCATATATTTT
.	TRBJ2-7	TRBV5-1	TRBD2	CASSLVAGVIEQYF	TGCGCCAGCAGCTTGGTAGCGGGAGTTATCGAGCAGTACTTC
.	TRBJ2-5	TRBV6-5	TRBD2	CASGGTSLTETQYF	TGTGCATCTGGAGGGACTAGCCTAACAGAGACCCAGTACTTC
.	TRBJ2-7	TRBV20-1	TRBD2	CSASLSGRAYEQYF	TGCAGTGCTAGTTTGTCCGGGAGGGCCTACGAGCAGTACTTC
.	TRBJ1-5	TRBV19	TRBD1	CASSDRVSQPQHF	TGTGCCAGTAGTGACAGGGTTAGCCAGCCCCAGCATTTT
.	TRBJ2-5	TRBV25-1	.	CASSEGLDSQETQYF	TGTGCCAGCAGTGAAGGCCTGGACAGCCAAGAGACCCAGTACTTC
.	TRBJ2-3	TRBV14	TRBD2	CASSQDYGTSDPTDTQYF	TGTGCCAGCAGCCAAGATTACGGGACTAGCGATCCCACAGATACGCAGTATTTT
.	TRBJ2-1	TRBV5-1	TRBD2	CASSFGLAVYNEQFF	TGCGCCAGCAGCTTCGGACTAGCGGTTTACAATGAGCAGTTCTTC
.	TRBJ1-2	TRBV6-5	.	CASRKDRRLFDYTF	TGTGCCAGCAGGAAAGACAGGCGCTTGTTTGACTACACCTTC
.	TRBJ2-5	TRBV28	TRBD2	CASTTSGFETQYF	TGTGCCAGCACGACTAGCGGGTTCGAGACCCAGTACTTC
.	TRBJ2-1	TRBV9	.	CASSVQGHNEQFF	TGTGCCAGCAGCGTGCAGGGCCACAATGAGCAGTTCTTC
.	TRBJ1-5	TRBV18	.	CASSPQQGNQPQHF	TGTGCCAGCTCACCACAACAGGGTAATCAGCCCCAGCATTTT
.	TRBJ1-1	TRBV6-1	.	CASSDLDSEAFF	TGTGCCAGCAGTGATCTAGACAGTGAAGCTTTCTTT
.	TRBJ1-4	TRBV6-5	.	CASLMDSQKLFF	TGTGCCAGCCTAATGGACTCTCAAAAACTGTTTTTT
.	TRBJ1-2	TRBV27	TRBD1	CASSPSGQGGTRSFTF	TGTGCCAGCAGTCCATCGGGACAGGGGGGTACCAGGTCATTCACCTTC
.	TRBJ2-2	TRBV3-1/TRBV3-2	TRBD2	CASSQGLAGVNTGELFF	TGTGCCAGCAGCCAAGGCCTAGCGGGAGTTAACACCGGGGAGCTGTTTTTT
.	TRBJ1-6	TRBV27	.	CASSFKGRDYNSPLHF	TGTGCCAGCAGTTTCAAGGGGCGCGATTATAATTCACCCCTCCACTTT
.	TRBJ1-1	TRBV2	TRBD1	CASRGGTKAFF	TGTGCCAGCAGAGGGGGCACTAAAGCTTTCTTT
once	TRBJ1-1	TRBV28	.	CASSLSQGTAFF	TGTGCCAGCAGTTTATCCCAGGGGACAGCTTTCTTT
.	TRBJ1-1	TRBV29-1	.	CSISRGPEAFF	TGCAGCATATCCAGGGGACCTGAAGCTTTCTTT
.	TRBJ2-3	TRBV24-1	.	CATSDLDYSSTDTQYF	TGTGCCACCAGTGATTTGGACTACTCTAGCACAGATACGCAGTATTTT
few	TRBJ2-3	TRBV27	TRBD1	CASRSVAGGMHTQYF	TGTGCCAGCAGATCGGTGGCAGGGGGCATGCATACGCAGTATTTT
.	TRBJ1-2	TRBV3-1/TRBV3-2	.	CASSQDPHSEGYTF	TGTGCCAGCAGCCAAGATCCCCACTCGGAGGGCTACACCTTC